These 10 T cell receptor beta chains share one sample of origin, sequenced in a study of T-cell memory formation after mild COVID-19 (dated by TCRdb to the early 2020s). The library was obtained by 5' RACE. TCRdb shows the sequencer as Illumina NovaSeq 6000. Through fastp at Q25 and MiXCR, TCRdb rebuilt clones from the public reads, retaining in-frame beta chains. Each CDR3 protein appears once, grouped with its most common genes and DNA. The sample has some 450,000 distinct CDR3 sequences on record, approximately 20% of them singletons. The ten largest clones add up to 8.4% of the sample. The sample was PBMCs or a T cell subset sorted from them (not recorded which). The origin of the receptors is an adult woman who had mild COVID-19 (a few samples of this study predate the infection). The sample titles of this study are shuffled in the database, so cell type and time point are left out; the donor was told from shared clones.

This clonotype was seen more than once but under ten times. The chain joins TRBV7-6 to TRBJ2-1; 10 bases agree with TRBD2. This CDR3 has 16 residues. V was clipped by 5 bases and J by 3 bases; unmatched bases: 7. Germline assignment: CDR1 SGHVS and CDR2 FNYEAQ. The CDR3 sequence: CASSQIVAGGYNEQFF. CDR3 nucleotide sequence: TGTGCCAGCAGCCAAATAGTAGCGGGGGGCTACAATGAGCAGTTCTTC.

The chain employs TRBV9 and TRBJ1-1; 7 positions match TRBD1. Germline loops: CDR1 SGDLS, CDR2 YYNGEE. This CDR3 is built from 15 residues. Losses at the gene ends were 0 bases for V and 5 bases for J; bases not matched to a gene: 7. CDR3 bases: TGTGCCAGCAGCGTAGGACAGGGTCTGAGTACTGAAGCTTTCTTT. Protein: CASSVGQGLSTEAFF.

The genes are TRBV6-5 and TRBJ1-2; 7 positions agree with TRBD1. Per germline, CDR1 MNHEY and CDR2 SVGAGI. The J segment lost 10 bases and the V segment lost 6 bases, leaving 5 bases of the junction unmatched. CDR3 size: 11 residues. CDR3 loop: CASRGTAFYTF. CDR3 bases: TGTGCCAGCAGAGGGACAGCCTTCTACACCTTC.

In its sample, this clonotype was seen a few times. The chain has TRBV20-1 and TRBJ2-7; D is possibly TRBD1 (6 bases). Trimming removed 0 bases at V and 2 bases at J, with 11 bases between. The CDR3 spans 14 residues. Germline CDR1 DFQATT, CDR2 SNEGSKA (reference sequence). The CDR3 nucleotides read TGCAGTGCTAGAGATCGGACAGATCCCTACGAGCAGTACTTC. Its translation: CSARDRTDPYEQYF.

There are many counts of this clonotype. The V call is TRBV2, the J call TRBJ1-5, with a possible D match to TRBD1 (5 bases). This CDR3 has 15 amino acids. Germline loops: CDR1 SNHLY, CDR2 FYNNEI. The V end lost 6 bases, the J end lost 0 bases, and 12 bases lay between the germline ends. The CDR3 region has the DNA TGTGCCAGCAGGGCGACAGATTATAGCAATCAGCCCCAGCATTTT. This sequence encodes CASRATDYSNQPQHF.

The V call is TRBV19, the J call TRBJ2-1; D remains ambiguous. CDR1 is LNHDA and CDR2 is SQIVND in the germline V gene (reference sequence). This CDR3 comprises 12 residues. Trimming pared 6 bases from V and 4 bases from J, leaving 7 bases between. The CDR3 is CASSQIYNEQFF. DNA for the CDR3: TGTGCCAGTAGCCAGATATACAATGAGCAGTTCTTC. Complete variable domain (other parts from reference TRBV19 and TRBJ2-1): DGGITQSPKYLFRKEGQNVTLSCEQNLNHDAMYWYRQDPGQGLRLIYYSQIVNDFQKGDIAEGYSVSREKKESFPLTVTSAQKNPTAFYLCASSQIYNEQFFGPGTRLTVL.

DNA for the CDR3: TGTGCCAGCAGCTTTAAAGGGGGAAGTGGCTACACCTTC. It translates to CASSFKGGSGYTF. This chain joins TRBV7-2 and TRBJ1-2; TRBD1 might be the D (6 bases). Germline assignment: CDR1 SGHTA and CDR2 FQGNSA. CDR3 length: 13 residues. V lost 3 bases and J lost 7, with 12 bases in between.

The chain carries TRBV5-1 and TRBJ1-3; D is unresolved. V dropped 4 bases and J dropped 1 base, with 15 bases sitting between them. Germline V gene sequence: CDR1 SGHRS, CDR2 YFSETQ. The CDR3 has 16 amino acids. The CDR3 protein is CASSPGDNGSGNTIYF. The CDR3, as DNA: TGCGCCAGCAGCCCGGGTGACAACGGATCTGGAAACACCATATATTTT.

This sequence joins TRBV29-1 and TRBJ2-7; 10 nucleotides agree with TRBD2. CDR3 length: 12 amino acids. Per the germline V gene, CDR1 is SQVTM and CDR2 is ANQGSEA. Trimming took 3 bases from V and 6 from J; bases not matched to a gene: 2. The chain's CDR3 is CSVDLAGAEQYF. In DNA form, the CDR3 reads TGCAGCGTTGACCTAGCGGGAGCCGAGCAGTACTTC.

At least ten counts were recorded for this clonotype. The gene calls are TRBV20-1 and TRBJ1-2; D is possibly TRBD1 (6 bases). V shed 0 bases and J shed 8 bases, with 16 bases lying between them. Germline V gene sequence: CDR1 DFQATT, CDR2 SNEGSKA (reference sequence). The CDR3 covers 14 residues. Here the CDR3 reads CSARDSGTRYGYTF. The CDR3 coding sequence is TGCAGTGCTAGAGATAGCGGGACAAGATACGGCTACACCTTC.